Below, 17 T cell receptor beta chains from the same sample are listed, as sequenced in a study of blood T cell repertoires in COVID-19. Only in-frame clones appear in the TCRdb table, and some are missing; sequencing was by immunoSEQ multiplex PCR. The data show some 66,000 clones, around 90% seen once. The sequencing input was peripheral blood. The source is a human donor in a cohort sampled during active COVID-19.

The genes are TRBV7-8 and TRBJ2-5, with 8 nucleotides matching TRBD2. V lost 1 base and J lost 5; bases outside the gene matches: 6. The germline V gene encodes CDR1 SGHVS and CDR2 FQNEAQ. There are 15 residues in the CDR3. The CDR3 reads CASSLGAGVYETQYF. The CDR3 bases are TGTGCCAGCAGCTTAGGAGCGGGAGTCTACGAGACCCAGTACTTC.

In the case of this clone: Additional DNA sequences in this sample encode the identical CDR3. CDR3 loop: CASSSGRNTGELFF. The CDR3 nucleotides read TGTGCCAGCAGTAGCGGGAGGAACACCGGGGAGCTGTTTTTT. V is TRBV6-2 or TRBV6-3 and J is TRBJ2-2, with 8 bases lining up with TRBD2. With 5 bases clipped from V and 1 base from J, the junction kept 0 bases outside the gene matches. This CDR3 is 14 amino acids long. Per the germline V gene, CDR1 is MNHEY and CDR2 is SVGEGT.

The chain is built from TRBV4-1 and TRBJ2-3; 7 nucleotides match TRBD2. Germline V gene data show CDR1 as MGHRA and CDR2 as YSYEKL. The CDR3 has 14 amino acids. Trimming took 5 bases from V and 2 from J; bases not matched to a gene: 4. CDR3 DNA: TGCGCCAGCAGCGGAGCGGGGAACACAGATACGCAGTATTTT. Protein: CASSGAGNTDTQYF.

This chain connects TRBV7-2 to TRBJ2-5; 8 nucleotides line up with TRBD2. This CDR3 is built from 13 residues. J was trimmed by 2 bases and V by 6 bases; bases with no gene match: 2. Per the germline V gene, CDR1 is SGHTA and CDR2 is FQGNSA. CDR3 region: CASRGTSQETQYF. CDR3 bases: TGTGCCAGCAGGGGGACTAGTCAAGAGACCCAGTACTTC.

The count of this clone is one. The rearrangement links TRBV2 to TRBJ2-7, with 9 bases lining up with TRBD2. Germline-derived CDR1 and CDR2 are SNHLY and FYNNEI. The CDR3 is made up of 13 amino acids. The junction had 8 bases not matched to a gene; V was cut back by 8 bases and J by 6 bases. CDR3 sequence (DNA): TGTGCCAGCGCCGGGACTAGCAGGCGCGAGCAGTACTTC. It specifies CASAGTSRREQYF.

The chain employs TRBV28 and TRBJ2-1; 11 nucleotides match TRBD2. Per germline, CDR1 MDHEN and CDR2 SYDVKM. V lost 5 bases and J lost 1; bases outside the gene matches: 10. This CDR3 spans 18 amino acids. CDR3 DNA: TGTGCCAGCAGTCCCCGCGGTATAGCGGGGGGGTCCTACAATGAGCAGTTCTTC. The encoded protein is CASSPRGIAGGSYNEQFF.

The table lists this clone with a count of one. The rearrangement joins TRBV2 to TRBJ1-2, with 7 bases lining up with TRBD1. V shed 10 bases and J 7 bases; nucleotides not matched to a gene: 12. This CDR3 is 13 amino acids long. CDR1 and CDR2 (germline): SNHLY, FYNNEI. This CDR3 reads CATSGQRAGGYTF. The DNA for the CDR3 is TGTGCCACCTCGGGACAGCGCGCTGGTGGCTACACCTTC.

V is TRBV7-8 and J is TRBJ1-1, with D possibly TRBD1 on 5 matching bases. The CDR3 extends over 15 amino acids. The V and J ends lost 3 bases and 0 bases respectively, with 11 bases between them. The germline gives CDR1 SGHVS, CDR2 FQNEAQ. The CDR3 nucleotides read TGTGCCAGCAGCTTGGAGGGACCGCTGAACACTGAAGCTTTCTTT. Translation: CASSLEGPLNTEAFF.

V and J are TRBV7-9 and TRBJ1-2, with D unresolved. Germline V lookup: CDR1 SEHNR, CDR2 FQNEAQ (reference sequence). With 5 bases removed from V and 10 bases from J, the gap between germline ends came to 20 bases. CDR3 length: 14 residues. CDR3: CASSPLLGGGDYTF. In nucleotides, the CDR3 is TGTGCCAGCAGCCCCCTTCTCGGCGGCGGGGACTACACCTTC.

This rearrangement joins TRBV2 to TRBJ1-5; D is unresolved. The germline V and J ends were trimmed by 6 bases and 4 bases, with 13 bases remaining between them. Germline loops: CDR1 SNHLY, CDR2 FYNNEI. CDR3 length: 14 amino acids. CDR3 sequence: CASSVHGINQPQHF. The CDR3 DNA reads TGTGCCAGCAGCGTTCACGGGATAAATCAGCCCCAGCATTTT.

This chain links TRBV9 with TRBJ2-1; TRBD1 is a possible D gene (6 bases). Germline lookup yields CDR1 SGDLS and CDR2 YYNGEE. The length of the CDR3 is 16 residues. Trimming removed 0 bases from V and 0 bases from J, with 10 bases in between. CDR3: CASSVGQGSSYNEQFF. CDR3 bases: TGTGCCAGCAGCGTAGGGCAGGGGAGCTCCTACAATGAGCAGTTCTTC.

CDR3 in DNA: TGTGCCAGCAGCTCCCCCGGGTCGGGCGGGTTCTACACCTTC. This encodes CASSSPGSGGFYTF. The rearrangement joins TRBV7-2 to TRBJ1-2; D is ambiguous. Trimming took off 4 bases at V and 10 bases at J, with 19 bases between the two ends. The germline CDR1 and CDR2 sequences are SGHTA and FQGNSA. The CDR3 runs 14 residues.

V is TRBV7-2 and J is TRBJ2-3, with D maybe TRBD2 (7 bases). V lost 7 bases and J 2 bases, leaving 16 bases between the germline ends. Germline V gene sequence: CDR1 SGHTA, CDR2 FQGNSA. CDR3 length equals 15 residues. In DNA form, the CDR3 reads TGTGCCAGCACTCGAGGGGGGGGGTTCACAGATACGCAGTATTTT. It specifies CASTRGGGFTDTQYF. The complete variable domain, with remaining parts taken from reference TRBV7-2 and TRBJ2-3, reads GAGVSQSPSNKVTEKGKDVELRCDPISGHTALYWYRQSLGQGLEFLIYFQGNSAPDKSGLPSDRFSAERTGGSVSTLTIQRTQQEDSAVYLCASTRGGGFTDTQYFGPGTRLTVL.

The J gene is TRBJ1-1, the V gene TRBV9; 7 positions match TRBD1. The CDR3 extends over 16 amino acids. CDR1 is SGDLS and CDR2 is YYNGEE in the germline V gene. V gave up 4 bases and J gave up 4 bases; unmatched junction bases: 13. CDR3 sequence reads: CASSSGGFGIATEAFF. CDR3 DNA: TGTGCCAGCAGCTCAGGGGGGTTCGGGATAGCCACTGAAGCTTTCTTT.

V gene TRBV3-1 (or the pseudogene TRBV3-2) combines with J gene TRBJ2-2; D may be TRBD1 (5 bases). V lost 9 bases to trimming and J lost 2 bases, with 7 bases between them. CDR1 is LGHDT and CDR2 is YNNKEL in the germline V gene (reference sequence). This CDR3 has 12 amino acids. In DNA form, the CDR3 reads TGTGCCAGGACAGTAAACACCGGGGAGCTGTTTTTT. Amino acids: CARTVNTGELFF.

This chain joins TRBV5-1 and TRBJ1-6; D perhaps matches TRBD1 (5 bases). Trimming cost V 0 bases and J 5 bases, with 15 bases left between them. Germline values: CDR1 SGHRS, CDR2 YFSETQ. CDR3 length equals 17 residues. The CDR3 bases are TGCGCCAGCAGCTTGGAGGCAGGGTGGCAGGATAATTCACCCCTCCACTTT. It specifies CASSLEAGWQDNSPLHF. The full variable domain, rest sourced from reference TRBV5-1 and TRBJ1-6, is KAGVTQTPRYLIKTRGQQVTLSCSPISGHRSVSWYQQTPGQGLQFLFEYFSETQRNKGNFPGRFSGRQFSNSRSEMNVSTLELGDSALYLCASSLEAGWQDNSPLHFGNGTRLTVT.

The gene calls are TRBV4-1 and TRBJ2-3; TRBD2 agrees at 7 bases. Germline V gene lookup returns CDR1 MGHRA and CDR2 YSYEKL. The CDR3 covers 17 residues. Losses at the gene ends were 4 bases for V and 1 base for J; bases not matched to a gene: 11. CDR3 amino acids: CASSLRGEGQGTDTQYF. In DNA, the CDR3 is TGCGCCAGCAGCCTCCGAGGGGAGGGCCAGGGCACAGATACGCAGTATTTT.